The 11 T cell receptor beta chains given below trace back to one sample, sequenced in a study of identical twins. From the 5' RACE reads, TCRdb called clonotypes with MiXCR, one entry per CDR3 protein. The table records approximately 600,000 distinct CDR3 sequences, 9.6% of them present only once. The same sample was also used in a study of yellow fever vaccine responses in identical twins.

Sequenced sample: PBMCs. Receptors were obtained from a young woman in good health.

The sample holds a few counts of this clonotype. The CDR3 bases are TGCAGTGCTCCCGGGGGGGCGGGCTCCTACAATGAGCAGTTCTTC. It is translated as CSAPGGAGSYNEQFF. The rearrangement uses TRBV20-1 and TRBJ2-1; 8 bases map to TRBD2. V gave up 5 bases and J gave up 0 bases; unmatched junction bases: 6. Germline CDR1 reads DFQATT; CDR2 reads SNEGSKA (reference sequence). The CDR3 totals 15 residues.

V and J are TRBV10-3 and TRBJ1-1, with D possibly TRBD1 on 6 matching bases. V lost 7 bases, J lost 0 bases, and 9 bases lay in between. Germline V gene lookup returns CDR1 ENHRY and CDR2 SYGVKD. This CDR3 contains 13 residues. The CDR3 region is CAITDSLNTEAFF. As DNA, the CDR3 is TGTGCCATCACGGACAGTTTGAACACTGAAGCTTTCTTT.

The V and J genes are TRBV6-1 and TRBJ1-6; D perhaps matches TRBD1 (5 bases). V lost 6 bases to trimming and J lost 8 bases, with 23 bases between them. Germline V gene data show CDR1 as MNHNS and CDR2 as SASEGT. The CDR3 sequence is 17 residues long. CDR3 sequence: CASSPTGTPWGDSPLHF. In nucleotides, the CDR3 is TGTGCCAGCAGCCCAACTGGGACCCCGTGGGGTGATTCACCCCTCCACTTT.

The chain combines TRBV5-1 with TRBJ2-7, with D possibly being TRBD1 or TRBD2 (5 bases each). V was shortened by 6 bases and J by 8 bases, with 18 bases between the two germline ends. CDR1 is SGHRS and CDR2 is YFSETQ in the germline V gene. CDR3 length equals 13 residues. CDR3 protein: CASTSRDGLQQYF. For the CDR3, the DNA is TGCGCCAGCACTTCGAGGGACGGGTTACAGCAGTACTTC.

This rearrangement joins TRBV6-2 or TRBV6-3 to TRBJ2-5; 13 nucleotides align to TRBD2. Germline V lookup: CDR1 MNHEY, CDR2 SVGEGT. This CDR3 has 16 residues. V was clipped by 2 bases and J by 5 bases; unmatched bases: 5. CDR3 protein: CASSYLRTSGGETQYF. The CDR3 region has the DNA TGTGCCAGCAGTTACCTTCGGACTAGCGGGGGTGAGACCCAGTACTTC.

About this clonotype: A read error is possible here, since a much larger clone lies one base away. The chain uses TRBV12-3 or TRBV12-4 and TRBJ2-7; possibly TRBD1 or TRBD2 for D (6 bases each). The CDR3 is made up of 13 amino acids. The CDR3 DNA reads as TGTGACAGCAGCCCCGGGGGCCCCTACGAGCAGTACTTC. Its protein product is CDSSPGGPYEQYF.

This clonotype was seen at least ten times. In nucleotides, the CDR3 is TGTGCCAGCAGGTCTAGCGGGAGTCGGGAGTTCTTC. Translated, it gives CASRSSGSREFF. V gene TRBV6-5 combines with J gene TRBJ2-1; TRBD2 matches 10 bases. There are 12 residues in the CDR3. V was clipped by 6 bases and J by 14 bases; unmatched bases: 7. CDR1 is MNHEY and CDR2 is SVGAGI in the germline V gene.

V and J are TRBV27 and TRBJ1-1; the D is unclear. The V gene lost 2 bases and the J gene lost 2 bases, with 18 bases spanning the gap. The CDR3 extends over 17 amino acids. CDR1 is MNHEY, CDR2 SMNVEV, per germline (reference sequence). The CDR3 sequence: CASSLVVPGISNTEAFF. CDR3 DNA sequence: TGTGCCAGCAGTTTAGTTGTCCCGGGAATCTCTAACACTGAAGCTTTCTTT.

This clonotype showed up just a few times. The rearrangement links TRBV5-1 to TRBJ1-1; D is ambiguous. The CDR3 totals 15 residues. Looked up from germline, CDR1 is SGHRS and CDR2 is YFSETQ. V was cut by 4 bases and J by 0 bases, with 13 bases left in between. The CDR3 is CASSLWEGLNTEAFF. The CDR3 DNA follows: TGCGCCAGCAGCCTCTGGGAAGGGTTGAACACTGAAGCTTTCTTT.

The chain couples TRBV6-1 to TRBJ2-5; 8 bases match TRBD2. With 6 bases clipped from V and 2 bases from J, the junction kept 5 bases outside the gene matches. The CDR3 length is 14 residues. Germline V CDR1 and CDR2: MNHNS, SASEGT. The CDR3 DNA reads TGTGCCAGCAGGGCCGGGACTAGGCAAGAGACCCAGTACTTC. Amino acids: CASRAGTRQETQYF.

This clonotype appeared a few times. The rearrangement uses TRBV4-2 and TRBJ2-2, with 7 positions matching TRBD1. J gave up 1 base and V 1 base, and 9 bases lay outside the gene matches. Looked up from germline, CDR1 is LGHNA and CDR2 is YNFKEQ. This CDR3 contains 18 residues. The CDR3: CASSQVGSTGVNTGELFF. DNA for the CDR3: TGTGCCAGCAGCCAAGTCGGTAGTACAGGGGTGAACACCGGGGAGCTGTTTTTT.